This T cell receptor beta chain was sequenced during a study of identical twins. A universal primer site arose from template switching, and cDNA bore unique molecular identifiers. One entry per CDR3 protein results from TCRdb running MiXCR on the 5' RACE reads. The sample includes approximately 690,000 distinct CDR3 sequences, roughly 6% of them seen just once. Germline V gene sequence: CDR1 KGHDR, CDR2 SFDVKD. Trimming pared 4 bases from V and 0 bases from J, leaving 5 bases between. The CDR3 is made up of 14 amino acids. This clonotype has at least ten counts. This receptor was identified in a man younger than 35 in good health. The material sequenced was naive T cells sorted from blood. The J gene is TRBJ2-2, the V gene TRBV24-1; D is undetermined. The CDR3 spells CATSDSANTGELFF. The CDR3 DNA reads TGTGCCACCAGTGACAGCGCGAACACCGGGGAGCTGTTTTTT.